A single sample gave rise to the 28 T cell receptor beta chains below, sequenced in a study of blood T cell repertoires in COVID-19. Assay used: immunoSEQ multiplex PCR; TCRdb lists only in-frame clones, some missing. The repertoire holds about 400,000 clones, with about 87% as singletons. Material for sequencing was PBMCs or T cells enriched from blood (not recorded which). The receptors shown here come from a woman aged 45-60 years who had recovered from COVID-19.

This chain connects TRBV7-2 to TRBJ1-1, with D perhaps TRBD1 (5 bases). The V gene lost 4 bases and the J gene lost 4 bases, with 16 bases spanning the gap. The CDR3 is 15 residues long. The germline CDR1 and CDR2 sequences are SGHTA and FQGNSA. The CDR3 DNA sequence: TGTGCCAGCAGCTCCAGGGCGCGAGTGGGCACTGAAGCTTTCTTT. It yields the protein CASSSRARVGTEAFF. The full variable domain, rest sourced from reference TRBV7-2 and TRBJ1-1, is GAGVSQSPSNKVTEKGKDVELRCDPISGHTALYWYRQSLGQGLEFLIYFQGNSAPDKSGLPSDRFSAERTGGSVSTLTIQRTQQEDSAVYLCASSSRARVGTEAFFGQGTRLTVV.

The V gene is TRBV2, the J gene TRBJ1-6, with TRBD1 matching 8 bases. The trim removed 10 bases at V and 8 bases at J, leaving 7 bases unmatched. CDR3 size: 13 residues. Germline V gives CDR1 SNHLY, CDR2 FYNNEI. DNA of the CDR3: TGTGCCACTAGGACAGGGTGGGATTCACCCCTCCACTTT. Encoded protein: CATRTGWDSPLHF.

CDR3 sequence: CASSSRGLAATDTQYF. The CDR3 region has the DNA TGTGCCAGCAGCTCCCGCGGACTAGCAGCCACAGATACGCAGTATTTT. This chain connects TRBV7-2 to TRBJ2-3, with TRBD2 matching 8 bases. The CDR3 sequence is 16 residues long. The J segment lost 2 bases and the V segment lost 4 bases, leaving 8 bases of the junction unmatched. Germline loops: CDR1 SGHTA, CDR2 FQGNSA.

The rearrangement uses TRBV7-2 and TRBJ1-5; the match to TRBD1 covers 7 bases. The CDR3 is 14 amino acids. Trimming cost V 5 bases and J 5 bases; bases outside gene matches: 6. Germline lookup yields CDR1 SGHTA and CDR2 FQGNSA. The CDR3 bases are TGTGCCAGCAGCGCCAGACAGGGTGATCAGCCCCAGCATTTT. It encodes CASSARQGDQPQHF.

The V gene is TRBV2, the J gene TRBJ1-2, with TRBD1 matching over 12 bases. The CDR3 length is 18 residues. The germline gives CDR1 SNHLY, CDR2 FYNNEI. V lost 6 bases, J lost 1 base, and 12 bases stayed unmatched. CDR3 sequence (DNA): TGTGCCAGCAGCATACCCCGGGACAGGGGGCTCCTTAACTATGGCTACACCTTC. This translates into CASSIPRDRGLLNYGYTF.

This chain connects TRBV3-1 (or the pseudogene TRBV3-2) to TRBJ2-7, with a weak D call TRBD2 (5 bases). V shed 5 bases and J shed 2 bases, with 19 bases lying between them. The length of the CDR3 is 16 residues. The V gene's germline CDR1 is LGHDT and CDR2 YNNKEL (reference sequence). In DNA, the CDR3 is TGTGCCAGCAGCACTCATAGCGAGCCTTTCACCTACGAGCAGTACTTC. Its translation is CASSTHSEPFTYEQYF.

About this clone: Other DNA sequences in the same sample also yield this CDR3. This chain connects TRBV5-1 to TRBJ2-5; the match to TRBD2 covers 8 bases. CDR3 length equals 14 residues. The trim removed 4 bases at V and 3 bases at J, leaving 5 bases unmatched. CDR1 SGHRS and CDR2 YFSETQ come from the germline V gene. Here the CDR3 DNA reads TGCGCCAGCAGCCTGGTCGGGGGGGAAGAGACCCAGTACTTC. It is translated as CASSLVGGEETQYF.

The rearrangement links TRBV12-3 or TRBV12-4 to TRBJ1-1, with D possibly TRBD1 on 6 matching bases. The CDR3 covers 13 residues. V lost 6 bases to trimming and J lost 8 bases, with 16 bases between them. CDR3 sequence reads: CASRASDRGEAFF. In DNA form, the CDR3 reads TGTGCCAGCAGGGCTTCAGATAGGGGGGAAGCTTTCTTT.

J is TRBJ1-1 and V is TRBV6-5, with 8 bases matching TRBD1. The CDR3 runs to 16 residues. V dropped 2 bases and J dropped 4; count of bases not matched to a gene: 9. Germline CDR1 MNHEY, CDR2 SVGAGI. The CDR3 is CASSYDLDRGLTEAFF. The CDR3 DNA follows: TGTGCCAGCAGTTACGACCTCGACAGGGGACTCACTGAAGCTTTCTTT.

The CDR3 is CASSPAHRGPRGYTF. Written as DNA, the CDR3 is TGTGCCAGCAGCCCCGCCCACAGGGGCCCTCGTGGCTACACCTTC. The chain joins TRBV6-5 to TRBJ1-2; 7 bases agree with TRBD1. This CDR3 contains 15 residues. The V gene end was trimmed by 6 bases and the J gene end by 7 bases; junction bases not matched to a gene: 14. Germline V gene lookup returns CDR1 MNHEY and CDR2 SVGAGI.

This sequence joins TRBV5-5 and TRBJ2-7; TRBD1 might be the D (6 bases). Germline V lookup: CDR1 SGHKS, CDR2 YYEKEE (reference sequence). V lost 0 bases, J lost 2 bases, and 15 bases lay in between. The CDR3 length is 16 residues. The DNA of the CDR3 is TGTGCCAGCAGCTTGGGATTACAGGGATCGGCCTACGAGCAGTACTTC. This codes for CASSLGLQGSAYEQYF.

The chain recombines TRBV18 with TRBJ2-1; D call uncertain. The V gene lost 3 bases and the J gene lost 0 bases, with 9 bases spanning the gap. CDR1 KGHSH and CDR2 LQKENI come from the germline V gene. The CDR3 spans 15 residues. CDR3 nucleotide sequence: TGTGCCAGCTCACCTGCTCTAAACTCCTACAATGAGCAGTTCTTC. Protein: CASSPALNSYNEQFF.

The chain couples TRBV6-5 to TRBJ1-2; D not certain. The germline V and J ends were trimmed by 6 bases and 7 bases, with 9 bases remaining between them. The CDR3 contains 11 residues. Germline assignment: CDR1 MNHEY and CDR2 SVGAGI. This CDR3 reads CASSQAGGYTF. The CDR3 coding sequence is TGTGCCAGCAGCCAGGCGGGTGGCTACACCTTC.

The chain is built from TRBV19 and TRBJ1-2; D gene ambiguous. Trimming removed 4 bases at V and 3 bases at J, with 12 bases between. The CDR3 is 14 residues long. The V gene's germline CDR1 is LNHDA and CDR2 SQIVND (reference sequence). CDR3 residues: CASSSRWADYGYTF. DNA of the CDR3: TGTGCCAGTAGTAGTCGGTGGGCCGACTATGGCTACACCTTC.

This clone appeared a few times. The genes are TRBV19 and TRBJ1-5, with D unclear. Trimming stripped 5 bases from V and 7 bases from J, with 12 bases between. The CDR3 sequence is 13 residues long. CDR1 and CDR2 from the germline V gene are LNHDA and SQIVND (reference sequence). The CDR3 DNA is TGTGCCAGTAGTGTTTACATTTGGCAGCCCCAGCATTTT. This sequence encodes CASSVYIWQPQHF.

This clone occurred once. The V call is TRBV7-9, the J call TRBJ2-5; a possible D gene is TRBD2 (6 bases). Trimming took off 10 bases at V and 4 bases at J, with 13 bases between the two ends. The CDR3 length is 12 residues. Germline values: CDR1 SEHNR, CDR2 FQNEAQ (reference sequence). DNA for the CDR3: TGTGCCACCAACGGGGGTTTAGAGACCCAGTACTTC. It specifies CATNGGLETQYF. The complete variable domain, with remaining parts taken from reference TRBV7-9 and TRBJ2-5, reads DTGVSQNPRHKITKRGQNVTFRCDPISEHNRLYWYRQTLGQGPEFLTYFQNEAQLEKSRLLSDRFSAERPKGSFSTLEIQRTEQGDSAMYLCATNGGLETQYFGPGTRLLVL.

The chain links TRBV30 to TRBJ2-5; the D gene is possibly TRBD2 (5 bases). This CDR3 spans 13 amino acids. V was clipped by 0 bases and J by 4 bases, with 9 bases between them. Germline V lookup: CDR1 GTSNPN, CDR2 SVGIG (reference sequence). DNA for the CDR3: TGTGCCTGGAGTGTATCTAGCTTAGAGACCCAGTACTTC. It codes for CAWSVSSLETQYF.

The chain has TRBV19 and TRBJ1-4; D is possibly TRBD1 (6 bases). Germline V CDR1 and CDR2: LNHDA, SQIVND (reference sequence). The CDR3 runs 13 residues. Trimming stripped 9 bases from V and 7 bases from J, with 15 bases between. CDR3 sequence (DNA): TGTGCCAGCTCGAGGGACATCCCTGAAAAACTGTTTTTT. Translation gives CASSRDIPEKLFF.

In its sample, this clone was seen once. The chain has TRBV29-1 and TRBJ2-3; TRBD2 agrees at 8 bases. This CDR3 spans 13 amino acids. CDR1 and CDR2 (germline): SQVTM, ANQGSEA. The ends lost 7 bases at V and 5 bases at J; junction bases unmatched: 8. In DNA form, the CDR3 reads TGCAGCGCCAGCGGACTAGCTTTAGATACGCAGTATTTT. Translated: CSASGLALDTQYF.

The genes are TRBV5-1 and TRBJ1-1, with D hard to call. V lost 6 bases, J lost 3 bases, and 15 bases lay in between. CDR1 and CDR2 from the germline V gene are SGHRS and YFSETQ. This CDR3 region has 14 residues. The CDR3 region is CASTLRPSDTEAFF. In nucleotides, the CDR3 is TGCGCCAGCACATTGCGGCCCTCGGACACTGAAGCTTTCTTT.

V and J are TRBV5-6 and TRBJ1-4, with D uncertain. This CDR3 comprises 17 residues. Germline CDR1 reads SGHDT; CDR2 reads YYEEEE. V was pared by 3 bases and J by 0 bases, with 15 bases between. The CDR3 DNA sequence: TGTGCCAGCAGCTCCATCACCCGCAGAACAACTAATGAAAAACTGTTTTTT. Translating it yields CASSSITRRTTNEKLFF.

This clone was found a few times. The chain couples TRBV11-2 to TRBJ2-7; TRBD1 agrees at 7 bases. In germline, CDR1 is SGHAT, CDR2 FQNNGV. After removal of 5 bases from V and 7 bases from J, the junction contained 11 bases not matched to a gene. The CDR3 spans 14 residues. This CDR3 reads CASSTGQPRGEQYF. CDR3 DNA sequence: TGTGCCAGCAGCACGGGACAGCCCAGGGGAGAGCAGTACTTC.

The V gene is TRBV12-3 or TRBV12-4, the J gene TRBJ2-1; unclear D gene. Trimming cost V 3 bases and J 5 bases, with 8 bases left between them. This CDR3 region has 13 residues. The CDR3 nucleotides read TGTGCCAGCAGTTTTAGTCTACACAATGAGCAGTTCTTC. Translating it yields CASSFSLHNEQFF.

The chain has TRBV6-2 or TRBV6-3 and TRBJ2-5, with TRBD2 matching over 8 bases. The germline gives CDR1 MNHEY, CDR2 SVGEGT. The V and J ends lost 5 bases and 1 base, in that order; junction bases with no gene match: 6. The CDR3 contains 15 residues. The CDR3 sequence: CASSHGGGLQETQYF. As DNA, the CDR3 is TGTGCCAGCAGTCACGGGGGGGGCCTCCAAGAGACCCAGTACTTC.

The chain recombines TRBV2 with TRBJ2-7, with 8 bases aligning to TRBD2. Germline V gives CDR1 SNHLY, CDR2 FYNNEI. V lost 1 base and J lost 2; bases outside the gene matches: 4. The CDR3 is made up of 15 amino acids. The CDR3 bases are TGTGCCAGCAGTGAAGGAGTGGGACTAGCCTACGAGCAGTACTTC. It yields the protein CASSEGVGLAYEQYF.

CDR3 amino acids: CASSLGGSGGNTIYF. The DNA for the CDR3 is TGCGCCAGCAGCTTAGGAGGGTCGGGAGGAAACACCATATATTTT. The genes are TRBV5-1 and TRBJ1-3; no clear D gene. Deletions cut 2 bases from V and 4 bases from J, with 13 bases between. The CDR3 extends over 15 amino acids. From germline, CDR1 is SGHRS and CDR2 YFSETQ.

Here the CDR3 DNA reads TGTGCCATCAGTGGAAACAGGGGTGGTCGGTCCTATAATTCACCCCTCCACTTT. Its protein product is CAISGNRGGRSYNSPLHF. The chain uses TRBV10-3 and TRBJ1-6, with TRBD1 matching 7 bases. This CDR3 spans 18 amino acids. From germline, CDR1 is ENHRY and CDR2 SYGVKD. Trimming removed 4 bases from V and 1 base from J; junction bases left unmatched: 10.

The V and J genes are TRBV7-2 and TRBJ2-1; D might be TRBD1 (6 bases). Trimming removed 3 bases at V and 0 bases at J, with 9 bases between. Germline CDR1 and CDR2: SGHTA and FQGNSA. This CDR3 comprises 15 residues. The CDR3 DNA is TGTGCCAGCAGCTTTGGGGGCCTCTCCTACAATGAGCAGTTCTTC. Translation: CASSFGGLSYNEQFF.